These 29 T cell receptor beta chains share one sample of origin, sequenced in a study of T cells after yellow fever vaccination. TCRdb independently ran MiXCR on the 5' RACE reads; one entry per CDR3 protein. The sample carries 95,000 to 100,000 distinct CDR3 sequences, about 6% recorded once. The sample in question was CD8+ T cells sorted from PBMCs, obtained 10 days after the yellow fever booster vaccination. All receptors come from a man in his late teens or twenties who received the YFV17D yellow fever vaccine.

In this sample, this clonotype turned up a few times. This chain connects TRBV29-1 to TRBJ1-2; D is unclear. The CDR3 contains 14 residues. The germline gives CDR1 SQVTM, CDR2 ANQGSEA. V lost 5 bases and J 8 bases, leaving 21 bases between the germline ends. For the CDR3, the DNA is TGCAGCGTTCAGACGGCACTAAGACCATCGGGCTACACCTTC. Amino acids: CSVQTALRPSGYTF.

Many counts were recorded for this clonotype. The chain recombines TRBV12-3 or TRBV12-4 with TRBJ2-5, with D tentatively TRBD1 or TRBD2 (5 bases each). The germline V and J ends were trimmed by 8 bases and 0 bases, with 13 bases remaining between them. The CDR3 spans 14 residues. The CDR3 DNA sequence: TGTGCCAGCGCTAAGAGGGGCAACCAAGAGACCCAGTACTTC. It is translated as CASAKRGNQETQYF.

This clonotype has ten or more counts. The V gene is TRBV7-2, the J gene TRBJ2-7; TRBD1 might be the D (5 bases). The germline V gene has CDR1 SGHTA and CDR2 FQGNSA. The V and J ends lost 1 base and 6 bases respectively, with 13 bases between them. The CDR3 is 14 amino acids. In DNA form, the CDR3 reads TGTGCCAGCAGCTTAGGGGGCGGACACATCGAGCAGTACGTC. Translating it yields CASSLGGGHIEQYV.

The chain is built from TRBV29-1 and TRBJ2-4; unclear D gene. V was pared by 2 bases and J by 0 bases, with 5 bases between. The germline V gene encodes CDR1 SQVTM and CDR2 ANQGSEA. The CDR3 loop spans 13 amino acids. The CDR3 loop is CSVETLAKNIQYF. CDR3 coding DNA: TGCAGCGTTGAAACGCTAGCCAAAAACATTCAGTACTTC.

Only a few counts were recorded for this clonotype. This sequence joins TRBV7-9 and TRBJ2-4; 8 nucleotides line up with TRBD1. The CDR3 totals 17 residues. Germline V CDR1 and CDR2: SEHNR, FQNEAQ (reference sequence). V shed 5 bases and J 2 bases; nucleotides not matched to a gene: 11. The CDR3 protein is CASSPRTGMKTKNIQYF. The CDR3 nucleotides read TGTGCCAGCAGCCCACGGACAGGGATGAAGACCAAAAACATTCAGTACTTC.

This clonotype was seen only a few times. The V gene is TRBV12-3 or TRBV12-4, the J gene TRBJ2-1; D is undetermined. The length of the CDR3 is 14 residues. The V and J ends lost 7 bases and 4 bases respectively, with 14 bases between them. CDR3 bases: TGTGCCAGCACCTCGCCCCCTGGATACAATGAGCAGTTCTTC. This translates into CASTSPPGYNEQFF.

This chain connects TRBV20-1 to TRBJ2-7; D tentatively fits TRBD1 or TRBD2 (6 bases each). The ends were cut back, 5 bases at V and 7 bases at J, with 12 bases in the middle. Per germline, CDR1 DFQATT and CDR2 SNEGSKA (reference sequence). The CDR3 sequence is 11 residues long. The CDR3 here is CSAQDSGEQYV. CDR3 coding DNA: TGCAGTGCTCAGGACAGCGGGGAGCAGTACGTC.

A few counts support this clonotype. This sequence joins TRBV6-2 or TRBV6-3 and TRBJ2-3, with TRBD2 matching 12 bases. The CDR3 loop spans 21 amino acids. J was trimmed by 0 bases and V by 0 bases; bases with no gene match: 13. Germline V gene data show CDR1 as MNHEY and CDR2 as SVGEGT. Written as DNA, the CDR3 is TGTGCCAGCAGTTACTCGACTCGGACTAGCGGGGCTGCGGCTAGCACAGATACGCAGTATTTT. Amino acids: CASSYSTRTSGAAASTDTQYF.

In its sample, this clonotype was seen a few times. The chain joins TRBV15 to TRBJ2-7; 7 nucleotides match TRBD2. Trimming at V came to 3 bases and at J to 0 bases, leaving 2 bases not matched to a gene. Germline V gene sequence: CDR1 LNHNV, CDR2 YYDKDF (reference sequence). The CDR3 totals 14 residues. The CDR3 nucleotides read TGTGCCACCAGCAGGGGGGGGGACTCCTACGAGCAGTACTTC. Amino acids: CATSRGGDSYEQYF.

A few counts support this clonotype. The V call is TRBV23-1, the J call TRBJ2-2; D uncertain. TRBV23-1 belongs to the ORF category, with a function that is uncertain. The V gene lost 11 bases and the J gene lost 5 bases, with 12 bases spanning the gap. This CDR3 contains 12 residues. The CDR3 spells CAFRTWTGELFF. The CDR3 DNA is TGCGCCTTTAGGACGTGGACCGGGGAGCTGTTTTTT.

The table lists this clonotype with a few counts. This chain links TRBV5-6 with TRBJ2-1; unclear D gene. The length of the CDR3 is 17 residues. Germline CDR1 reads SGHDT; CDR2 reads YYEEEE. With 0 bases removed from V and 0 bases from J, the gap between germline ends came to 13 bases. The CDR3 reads CASSLDGSLSSYNEQFF. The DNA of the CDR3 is TGTGCCAGCAGCTTGGATGGTAGTCTGAGCTCCTACAATGAGCAGTTCTTC.

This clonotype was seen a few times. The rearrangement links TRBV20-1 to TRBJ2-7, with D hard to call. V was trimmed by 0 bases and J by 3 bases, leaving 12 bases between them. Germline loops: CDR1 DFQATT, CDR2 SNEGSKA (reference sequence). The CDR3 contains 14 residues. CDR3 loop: CSARDPYIVYEQYF. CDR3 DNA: TGCAGTGCTAGAGATCCCTACATTGTCTACGAGCAGTACTTC.

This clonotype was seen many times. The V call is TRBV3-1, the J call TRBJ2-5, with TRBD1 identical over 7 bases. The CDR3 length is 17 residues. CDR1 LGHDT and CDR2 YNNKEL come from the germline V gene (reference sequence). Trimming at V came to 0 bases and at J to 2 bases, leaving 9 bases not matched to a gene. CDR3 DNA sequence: TGTGCCAGCAGCCAAGAAACACCGGGACAGCTACAAGAGACCCAGTACTTC. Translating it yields CASSQETPGQLQETQYF.

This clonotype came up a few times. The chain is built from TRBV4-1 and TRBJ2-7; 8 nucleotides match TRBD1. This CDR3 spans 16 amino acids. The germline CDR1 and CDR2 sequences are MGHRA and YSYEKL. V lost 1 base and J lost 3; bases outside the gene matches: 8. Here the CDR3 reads CASSQGPGGINYEQYF. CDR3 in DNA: TGCGCCAGCAGCCAAGGTCCAGGGGGCATAAACTACGAGCAGTACTTC.

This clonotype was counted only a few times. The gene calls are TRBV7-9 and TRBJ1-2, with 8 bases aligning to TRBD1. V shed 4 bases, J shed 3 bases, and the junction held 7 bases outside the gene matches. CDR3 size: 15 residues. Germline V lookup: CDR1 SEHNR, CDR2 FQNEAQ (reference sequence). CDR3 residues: CASSWQGAKDYGYTF. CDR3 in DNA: TGTGCCAGCAGCTGGCAGGGGGCTAAGGACTATGGCTACACCTTC.

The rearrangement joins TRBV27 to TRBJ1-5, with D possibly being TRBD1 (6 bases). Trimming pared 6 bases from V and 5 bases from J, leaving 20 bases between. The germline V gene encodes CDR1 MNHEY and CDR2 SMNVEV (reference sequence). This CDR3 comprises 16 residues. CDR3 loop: CASSPEGGGRDQPQHF. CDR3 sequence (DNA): TGTGCCAGCAGCCCCGAGGGGGGGGGACGAGATCAGCCCCAGCATTTT.

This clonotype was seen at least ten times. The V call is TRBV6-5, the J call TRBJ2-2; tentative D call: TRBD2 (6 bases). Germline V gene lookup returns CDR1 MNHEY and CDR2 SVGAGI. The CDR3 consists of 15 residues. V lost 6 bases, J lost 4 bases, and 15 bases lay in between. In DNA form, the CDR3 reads TGTGCCAGCAGCCTCGGGGGTGGGGGCACCGGGGAGCTGTTTTTT. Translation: CASSLGGGGTGELFF.

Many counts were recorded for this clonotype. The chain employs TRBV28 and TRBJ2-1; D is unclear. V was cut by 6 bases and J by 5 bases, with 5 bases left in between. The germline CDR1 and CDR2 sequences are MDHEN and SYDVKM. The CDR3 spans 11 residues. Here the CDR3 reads CASSPNNEQFF. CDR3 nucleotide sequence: TGTGCCAGCAGCCCCAACAATGAGCAGTTCTTC.

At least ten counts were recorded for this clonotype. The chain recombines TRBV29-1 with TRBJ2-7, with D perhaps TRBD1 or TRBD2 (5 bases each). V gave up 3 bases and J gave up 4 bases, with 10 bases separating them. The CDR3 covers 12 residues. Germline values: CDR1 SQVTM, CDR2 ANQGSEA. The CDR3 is CSVEGRAYEQYF. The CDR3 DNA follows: TGCAGCGTTGAGGGACGGGCATACGAGCAGTACTTC.

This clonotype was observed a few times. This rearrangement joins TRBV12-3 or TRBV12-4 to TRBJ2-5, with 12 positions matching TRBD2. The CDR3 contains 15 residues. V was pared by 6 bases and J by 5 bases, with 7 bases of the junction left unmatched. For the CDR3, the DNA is TGTGCCAGCAGCCCACTAGCGGGGGGCCACGAGACCCAGTACTTC. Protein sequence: CASSPLAGGHETQYF.

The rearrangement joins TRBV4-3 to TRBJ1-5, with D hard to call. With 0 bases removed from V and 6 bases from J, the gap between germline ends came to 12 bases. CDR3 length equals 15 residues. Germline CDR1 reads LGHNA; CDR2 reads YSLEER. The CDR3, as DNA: TGCGCCAGCAGCCAAGATTGGAGGGCTAGTCAGCCCCAGCATTTT. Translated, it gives CASSQDWRASQPQHF.

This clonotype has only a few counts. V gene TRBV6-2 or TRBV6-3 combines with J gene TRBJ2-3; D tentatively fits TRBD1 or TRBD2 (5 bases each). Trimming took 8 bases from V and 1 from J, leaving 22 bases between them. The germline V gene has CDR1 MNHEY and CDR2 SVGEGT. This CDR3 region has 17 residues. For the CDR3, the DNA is TGTGCCAGCGACCAACCGCCGGGGCAGCTTCGCACAGATACGCAGTATTTT. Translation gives CASDQPPGQLRTDTQYF.

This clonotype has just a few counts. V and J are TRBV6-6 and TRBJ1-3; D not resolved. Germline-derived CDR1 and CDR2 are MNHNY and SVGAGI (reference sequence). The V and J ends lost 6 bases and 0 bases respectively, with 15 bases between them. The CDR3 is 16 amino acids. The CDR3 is CASSLGLVDSGNTIYF. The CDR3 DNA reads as TGTGCCAGCAGCCTCGGGTTGGTAGACTCTGGAAACACCATATATTTT.

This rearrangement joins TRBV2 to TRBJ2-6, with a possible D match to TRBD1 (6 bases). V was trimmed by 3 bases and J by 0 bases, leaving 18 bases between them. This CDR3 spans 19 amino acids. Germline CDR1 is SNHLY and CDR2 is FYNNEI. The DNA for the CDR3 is TGTGCCAGCAGTGACGGACAGAGGGTTCTCGACTCTGGGGCCAACGTCCTGACTTTC. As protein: CASSDGQRVLDSGANVLTF.

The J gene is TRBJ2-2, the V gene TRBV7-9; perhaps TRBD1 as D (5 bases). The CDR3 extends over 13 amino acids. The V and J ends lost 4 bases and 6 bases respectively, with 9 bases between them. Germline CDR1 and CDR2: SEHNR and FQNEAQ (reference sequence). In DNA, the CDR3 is TGTGCCAGCAGCTCTCGGACATCCGGGGAGCTGTTTTTT. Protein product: CASSSRTSGELFF.

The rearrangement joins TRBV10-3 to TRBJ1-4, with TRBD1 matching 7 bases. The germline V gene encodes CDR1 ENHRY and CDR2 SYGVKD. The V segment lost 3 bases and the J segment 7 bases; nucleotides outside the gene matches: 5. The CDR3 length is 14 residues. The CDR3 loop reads CAISDGAGGEKLFF. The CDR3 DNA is TGTGCCATCAGTGACGGGGCAGGGGGTGAAAAACTGTTTTTT.

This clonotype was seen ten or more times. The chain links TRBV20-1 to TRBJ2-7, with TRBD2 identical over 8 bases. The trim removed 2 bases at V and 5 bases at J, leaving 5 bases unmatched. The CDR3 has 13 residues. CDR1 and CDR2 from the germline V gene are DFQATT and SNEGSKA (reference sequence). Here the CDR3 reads CSARRLAGDEQYF. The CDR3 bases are TGCAGTGCTAGACGCCTAGCGGGCGACGAGCAGTACTTC.

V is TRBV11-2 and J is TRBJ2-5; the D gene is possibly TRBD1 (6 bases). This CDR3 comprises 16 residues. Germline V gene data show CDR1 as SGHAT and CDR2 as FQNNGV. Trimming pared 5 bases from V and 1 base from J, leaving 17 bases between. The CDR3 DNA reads TGTGCCAGCAGCCACAGCACCAGGGGCTCCCAAGAGACCCAGTACTTC. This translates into CASSHSTRGSQETQYF.

CDR3: CASSPRPRWGGGTDTQYF. DNA for the CDR3: TGTGCCAGCAGCCCTAGACCCCGTTGGGGGGGAGGCACAGATACGCAGTATTTT. The chain links TRBV11-2 to TRBJ2-3, with 7 bases identical to TRBD2. With V trimmed by 5 bases and J by 1 base, 15 bases remained unmatched. Germline V gene lookup returns CDR1 SGHAT and CDR2 FQNNGV. This CDR3 contains 18 residues.